The sequence of this TCR beta chain was determined in a study of naive and memory T cell subsets. Trimming cost V 2 bases and J 5 bases, with 13 bases left between them. The CDR3 spans 15 residues. Two oligonucleotides, mixed equimolar, formed the beta constant-region primer covering TRBC1 and TRBC2. The ligated cDNA underwent four PCR rounds using SP2 and nested alpha and beta constant-region primers. Each CDR3 protein gets one entry after TCRdb re-called the UMI-ligation and nested PCR reads with MiXCR. The table lists 130,000 or so distinct CDR3 sequences, 36% of them singletons. The sample was central memory CD4+ T cells from blood. The TCR sequence derives from a human donor in good health. V gene TRBV12-3 or TRBV12-4 combines with J gene TRBJ1-5; D is unresolved. The CDR3 region is CASSLKERRDQPQHF. Here the CDR3 DNA reads TGTGCCAGCAGTTTAAAGGAACGGAGGGATCAGCCCCAGCATTTT.